These T cell receptor beta chains were read from a single sample in a study of blood T cell repertoires in COVID-19. TCRdb's copy holds only in-frame clones and misses some; the assay was immunoSEQ multiplex PCR. The sample records about 200,000 clones, 84% being singletons. Sequenced sample: peripheral blood. The receptors shown here come from a human donor in a cohort sampled during active COVID-19. Each CDR3 is given without its conserved first and last residue. A D gene is named only where the DNA matches it firmly.

ASSRGGLAGGWYEQY TRBD2 TRBJ2-7 TRBV7-9
ASSLTLGMGEQF NA TRBJ2-1 TRBV7-9
ASNPSESRGHEKLF TRBD1 TRBJ1-4 TRBV19
ASSLDGTDTQY NA TRBJ2-3 TRBV7-2
ASSDLRLSRGTNYGYT NA TRBJ1-2 TRBV11-2
ASSQTRDSSYNEQF NA TRBJ2-1 TRBV4-1
ASSLELAGGPTDTQY TRBD2 TRBJ2-3 TRBV28
ASRAGTAYGYT TRBD1 TRBJ1-2 TRBV28
ASGEDRDIADEQF TRBD1 TRBJ2-1 TRBV5-5
ASSEVDRGGYEQY TRBD1 TRBJ2-7 TRBV6-1
ASSLRQAQETQY NA TRBJ2-5 TRBV7-9
ASSLGRVGTQY NA TRBJ2-5 TRBV5-6
ASRGTSGSYETQY TRBD2 TRBJ2-5 TRBV2